This T cell receptor (beta chain) derives from a study of blood T cell repertoires in COVID-19. Overall study context: Sample material is recorded as cDNA or gDNA derived from T cells, B-cell-depleted T cells, or PBMCs.

Seattle patient enrollment occurred during active infection, with longitudinal follow-up thereafter. With V trimmed by 2 bases and J by 10 bases, 9 bases remained unmatched. This CDR3 comprises 15 residues. Germline-derived CDR1 and CDR2 are SGHNT and YYREEE (reference sequence). Clones were read by immunoSEQ multiplex PCR, and TCRdb kept only the in-frame ones, dropping some. The profile shows some 320,000 clones, roughly 89% of them singletons. The sequence was collected from a woman in her 30s with COVID-19, enrolled during active disease. The chain combines TRBV5-4 with TRBJ1-6; 7 nucleotides match TRBD1. The sequenced material came from peripheral blood. The CDR3 DNA reads TGTGCCAGCAGCTTACCTGACAGGGTCGGGTCACCCCTCCACTTT. Residues: CASSLPDRVGSPLHF.